This record looks at one T cell receptor (beta chain) sequence and its context. The sample is drawn from a study of cytomegalovirus exposure and HLA in healthy donors. Germline assignment: CDR1 SGHRS and CDR2 YFSETQ. The CDR3 covers 13 residues. V shed 5 bases and J shed 8 bases, with 16 bases lying between them. The PCR made use of 60 Vbeta and 13 Jbeta primers. TCRdb's table, derived via immunoSEQ multiplex PCR, lists solely in-frame clones and lacks some. Seen here are 80,000 to 100,000 clones, around 68% observed once, and the top ten hold under 2.5%. Sequencing was performed on PBMCs. V and J are TRBV5-1 and TRBJ1-2; D not certain. The TCR sequence derives from a man over 45 in good health and CMV-seronegative. CDR3 bases: TGCGCCAGCAGTGAGGGTGGGAGTCGGGGCTACACCTTC. It is translated as CASSEGGSRGYTF.